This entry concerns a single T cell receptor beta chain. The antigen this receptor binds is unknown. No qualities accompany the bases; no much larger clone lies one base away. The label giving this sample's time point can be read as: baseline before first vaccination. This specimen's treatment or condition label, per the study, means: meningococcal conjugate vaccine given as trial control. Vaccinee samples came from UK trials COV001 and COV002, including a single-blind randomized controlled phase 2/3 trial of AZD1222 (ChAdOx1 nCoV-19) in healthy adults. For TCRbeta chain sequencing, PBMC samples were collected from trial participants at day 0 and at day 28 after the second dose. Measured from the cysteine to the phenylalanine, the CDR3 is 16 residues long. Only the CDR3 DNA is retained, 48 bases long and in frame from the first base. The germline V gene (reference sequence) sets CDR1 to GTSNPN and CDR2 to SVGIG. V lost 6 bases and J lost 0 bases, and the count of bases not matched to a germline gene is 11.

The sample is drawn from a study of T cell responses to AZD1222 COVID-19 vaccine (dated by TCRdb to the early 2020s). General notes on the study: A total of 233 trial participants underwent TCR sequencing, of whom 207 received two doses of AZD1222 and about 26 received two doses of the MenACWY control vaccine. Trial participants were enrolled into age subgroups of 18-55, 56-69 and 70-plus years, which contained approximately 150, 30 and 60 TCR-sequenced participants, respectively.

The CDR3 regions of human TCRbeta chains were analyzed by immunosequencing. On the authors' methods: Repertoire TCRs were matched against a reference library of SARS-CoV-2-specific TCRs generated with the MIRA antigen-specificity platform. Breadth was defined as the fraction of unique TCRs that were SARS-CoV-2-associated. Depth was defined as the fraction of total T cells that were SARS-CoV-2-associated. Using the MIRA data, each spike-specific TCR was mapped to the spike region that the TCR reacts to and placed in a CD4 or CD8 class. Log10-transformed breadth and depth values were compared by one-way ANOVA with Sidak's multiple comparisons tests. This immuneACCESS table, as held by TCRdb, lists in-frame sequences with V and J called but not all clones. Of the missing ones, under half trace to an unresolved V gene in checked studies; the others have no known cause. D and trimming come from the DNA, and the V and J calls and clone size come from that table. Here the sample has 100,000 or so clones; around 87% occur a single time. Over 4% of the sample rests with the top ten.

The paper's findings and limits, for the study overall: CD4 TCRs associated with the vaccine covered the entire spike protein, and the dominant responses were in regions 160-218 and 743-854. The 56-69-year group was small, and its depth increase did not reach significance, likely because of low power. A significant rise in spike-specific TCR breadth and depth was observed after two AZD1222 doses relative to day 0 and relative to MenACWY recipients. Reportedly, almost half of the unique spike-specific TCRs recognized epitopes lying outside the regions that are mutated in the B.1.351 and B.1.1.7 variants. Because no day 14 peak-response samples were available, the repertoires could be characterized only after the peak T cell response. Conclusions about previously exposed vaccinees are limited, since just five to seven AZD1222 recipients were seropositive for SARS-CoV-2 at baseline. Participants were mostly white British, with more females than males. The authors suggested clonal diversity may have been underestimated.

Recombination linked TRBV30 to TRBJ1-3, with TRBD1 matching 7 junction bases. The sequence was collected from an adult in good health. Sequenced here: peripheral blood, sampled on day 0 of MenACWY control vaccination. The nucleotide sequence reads TGTGCCTGTCGGAAGGGACAGCCAATCTCTGGAAACACCATATATTTT. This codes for CACRKGQPISGNTIYF. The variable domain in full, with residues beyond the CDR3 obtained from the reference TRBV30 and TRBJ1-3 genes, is SQTIHQWPATLVQPVGSPLSLECTVEGTSNPNLYWYRQAAGRGLQLLFYSVGIGQISSEVPQNLSASRPQDRQFILSSKKLLLSDSGFYLCACRKGQPISGNTIYFGEGSWLTVV.